Included here is one T cell receptor beta chain sequence, with context. The antigen remains unidentified. This sample is part of a study of graft-versus-host responses after intestinal transplantation. Study in general: Among the recipients, all got anti-thymocyte globulin induction and then tacrolimus and steroids for about 3 years. Study results and caveats: High graft-versus-host to host-versus-graft T cell clonal ratios marked allografts of patients with graft-donor macrochimerism. Peak circulating GvH clone levels tracked with early post-transplant HvG declines. Present in recipient marrow, GvH clones included some that appeared first in ileum or blood.

Repertoires were generated with immunoSEQ multiplex PCR, while TCRdb's copy carries only in-frame clones and drops some. The data show around 110,000 clones, over 75% seen once. The sequence was obtained from a human donor who received an intestinal transplant. Sequenced material: unstimulated CD4+ T cells sorted from spleen or lymph node cells, taken before intestinal transplant.

CDR3 loop: CASSVGTGYFAYGYTF. The DNA for the CDR3 is TGCGCCAGCAGCGTCGGGACAGGGTACTTTGCCTATGGCTACACCTTC. The chain uses TRBV5-1 and TRBJ1-2, with 9 bases matching TRBD1. This CDR3 is 16 amino acids long. Germline trimming cut 4 bases from V and 4 bases from J; bases unmatched to any gene: 11. CDR1 is SGHRS and CDR2 is YFSETQ in the germline V gene.